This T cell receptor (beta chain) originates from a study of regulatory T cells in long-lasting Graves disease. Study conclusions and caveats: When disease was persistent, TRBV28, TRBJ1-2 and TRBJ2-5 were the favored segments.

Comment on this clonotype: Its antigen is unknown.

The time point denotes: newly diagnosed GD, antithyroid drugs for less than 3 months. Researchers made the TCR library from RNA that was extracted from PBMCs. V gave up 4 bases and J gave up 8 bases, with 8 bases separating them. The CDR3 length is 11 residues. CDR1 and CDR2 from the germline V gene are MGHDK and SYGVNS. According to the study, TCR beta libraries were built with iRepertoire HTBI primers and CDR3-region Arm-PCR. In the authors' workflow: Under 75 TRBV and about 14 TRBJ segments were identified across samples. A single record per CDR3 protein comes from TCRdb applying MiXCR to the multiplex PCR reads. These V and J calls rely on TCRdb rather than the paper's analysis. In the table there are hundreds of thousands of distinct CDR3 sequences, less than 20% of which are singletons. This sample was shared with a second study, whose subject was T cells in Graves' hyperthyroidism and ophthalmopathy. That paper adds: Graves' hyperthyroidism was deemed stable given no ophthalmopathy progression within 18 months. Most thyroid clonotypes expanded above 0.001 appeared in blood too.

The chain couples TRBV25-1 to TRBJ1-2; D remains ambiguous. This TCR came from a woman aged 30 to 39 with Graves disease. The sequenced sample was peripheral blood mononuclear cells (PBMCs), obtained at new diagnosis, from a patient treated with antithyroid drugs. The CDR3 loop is CASSALWGYTF. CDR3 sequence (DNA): TGTGCCAGCAGTGCTCTTTGGGGCTACACCTTC.